The 24 T cell receptor beta chains below come from one sample, sequenced in a study of post-analysis software for immune sequencing data (dated by TCRdb to the mid-2010s). Their antigens are not known. What the work shows at the level of the full study, not this receptor alone: Patients showed significantly higher frequencies than controls for a handful of TRBV segments, among them TRBV5-6, TRBV5-1 and TRBV20-1.

Receptors were amplified or captured by PCR. Sequenced on an Illumina HiSeq 2500. To reduce PCR and sequencing biases, unique molecular identifiers were built into the TCR beta cDNA libraries. The raw public data were reprocessed by TCRdb itself: fastp quality trimming at Q25, MiXCR clonotype calling, in-frame beta chains only. Merged by CDR3 protein, the rows form single entries marked with the most common genes and DNA. Here the sample has hundreds of thousands of distinct CDR3 sequences; approximately 30% occur a single time. 0.5% to 0.6% of the sample lies in the top ten. Sequencing was performed on blood. Receptor source: a girl between 5 and 17 years old with multiple sclerosis.

In its sample, this clonotype was seen a few times. The V and J genes are TRBV7-9 and TRBJ2-1; 13 bases map to TRBD2. The CDR3 is 20 amino acids. Germline CDR1 is SEHNR and CDR2 is FQNEAQ (reference sequence). V trimming: 4 bases; J trimming: 1 base; junction bases outside the gene matches: 13. CDR3 DNA sequence: TGTGCCAGCAGCTCAGGGACTAGCGGGGCCAAGATGCTATCCTACAATGAGCAGTTCTTC. This gives the protein CASSSGTSGAKMLSYNEQFF.

The rearrangement links TRBV20-1 to TRBJ2-7; 7 bases are a match to TRBD1. Germline-derived CDR1 and CDR2 are DFQATT and SNEGSKA (reference sequence). This CDR3 has 13 residues. CDR3 DNA: TGCAGGGCTGGACAGGTCTTTTCCTACGAGCAGTACTTC. It yields the protein CRAGQVFSYEQYF.

This clonotype was detected ten times or more. V is TRBV9 and J is TRBJ2-1; 9 bases are shared with TRBD1. V trimming: 0 bases; J trimming: 7 bases; junction bases outside the gene matches: 14. The CDR3 is 18 amino acids. Germline CDR1 and CDR2: SGDLS and YYNGEE. The CDR3 here is CASSVEGGGGQGLNEQFF. The CDR3 region has the DNA TGTGCCAGCAGCGTAGAGGGTGGTGGAGGACAGGGGTTGAATGAGCAGTTCTTC.

The CDR3 DNA reads as TGTGCCAGCAGTGAACCCCCCGAGGGAACTACGCAGTATTTT. This translates into CASSEPPEGTTQYF. The chain combines TRBV25-1 with TRBJ2-3, with TRBD2 as a possible D gene (5 bases). The CDR3 covers 14 residues. CDR1 is MGHDK and CDR2 is SYGVNS in the germline V gene. V was trimmed by 2 bases and J by 8 bases, leaving 14 bases between them.

The gene calls are TRBV5-1 and TRBJ2-1, with unresolved D. The CDR3 extends over 12 amino acids. The germline CDR1 and CDR2 sequences are SGHRS and YFSETQ. Trimming took 4 bases from V and 4 from J, leaving 6 bases between them. The CDR3 spells CASSVEYNEQFF. The CDR3 nucleotides are TGCGCCAGCAGCGTTGAGTACAATGAGCAGTTCTTC.

This clonotype was recorded a few times. The J gene is TRBJ1-1, the V gene TRBV12-3 or TRBV12-4; D is ambiguous. This CDR3 region has 11 residues. The V gene lost 6 bases and the J gene lost 10 bases, with 12 bases spanning the gap. This CDR3 is CASSLLGRAFF. The CDR3 DNA reads TGTGCCAGCAGCCTACTCGGGAGAGCTTTCTTT.

This clonotype turned up a few times. The chain has TRBV12-3 or TRBV12-4 and TRBJ2-3; a possible D gene is TRBD2 (6 bases). This CDR3 contains 15 residues. Trimming removed 6 bases at V and 2 bases at J, with 15 bases between. DNA for the CDR3: TGTGCCAGCAGCTGGGGCGGGAAAAACACAGATACGCAGTATTTT. Translated: CASSWGGKNTDTQYF.

The sample holds many counts of this clonotype. The CDR3 DNA is TGTGCCAGCAGTTACCGGGGCCCCCACTCCTACGAGCAGTACTTC. This translates into CASSYRGPHSYEQYF. The chain combines TRBV6-6 with TRBJ2-7; D is possibly TRBD1 or TRBD2 (5 bases each). The germline CDR1 and CDR2 sequences are MNHNY and SVGAGI (reference sequence). Between the trimmed V and J ends, which lost 2 bases and 0 bases, there was a span of 11 bases. The CDR3 has 15 residues.

The V call is TRBV7-9, the J call TRBJ1-5; TRBD1 aligns across 8 bases. The CDR3 totals 15 residues. Trimming cost V 4 bases and J 5 bases; bases outside gene matches: 7. Germline-derived CDR1 and CDR2 are SEHNR and FQNEAQ (reference sequence). CDR3 nucleotide sequence: TGTGCCAGCAGCTGGGGACAGGACAACTATCAGCCCCAGCATTTT. Translation gives CASSWGQDNYQPQHF.

This clonotype was observed a few times. V gene TRBV6-5 combines with J gene TRBJ2-1; a possible D gene is TRBD2 (5 bases). Trimming shortened V by 5 bases and J by 0 bases, and 14 bases separated the two germline ends. CDR3 length: 16 residues. Germline V gives CDR1 MNHEY, CDR2 SVGAGI. The CDR3 here is CASSLQVASSYNEQFF. The CDR3 DNA reads TGTGCCAGCAGTCTCCAGGTAGCGAGCTCCTACAATGAGCAGTTCTTC.

The sample holds a few counts of this clonotype. The chain joins TRBV6-1 to TRBJ2-2; tentative D call: TRBD2 (5 bases). V was clipped by 5 bases and J by 3 bases, with 13 bases between them. The V gene's germline CDR1 is MNHNS and CDR2 SASEGT. The CDR3 is 15 residues long. The CDR3 is CASSPEGADTGELFF. CDR3 DNA sequence: TGTGCCAGCAGTCCCGAGGGTGCTGACACCGGGGAGCTGTTTTTT.

In its sample, this clonotype was seen a few times. This chain joins TRBV3-1 and TRBJ1-6; TRBD1 is a possible D gene (5 bases). The length of the CDR3 is 16 residues. V was clipped by 4 bases and J by 3 bases, with 13 bases between them. CDR1 and CDR2 (germline): LGHDT, YNNKEL (reference sequence). DNA of the CDR3: TGTGCCAGCAGCCGGGCCCGACAGAACTATAATTCACCCCTCCACTTT. The encoded protein is CASSRARQNYNSPLHF.

In DNA form, the CDR3 reads TGTGCCAGCAGCCCACCGGGACCCTTGACTGGAAACACCATATATTTT. It codes for CASSPPGPLTGNTIYF. The genes are TRBV3-1 and TRBJ1-3, with a weak D call TRBD1 (5 bases). Germline CDR1 is LGHDT and CDR2 is YNNKEL (reference sequence). Between the trimmed V and J ends, which lost 4 bases and 2 bases, there was a span of 15 bases. The CDR3 spans 16 residues.

This clonotype has a handful of counts. The chain is built from TRBV7-9 and TRBJ2-3; D is perhaps TRBD1 or TRBD2 (5 bases each). Trimming cost V 5 bases and J 1 base, with 19 bases left between them. The CDR3 contains 17 residues. CDR1 is SEHNR and CDR2 is FQNEAQ in the germline V gene (reference sequence). This CDR3 reads CASSLRGAGGGTDTQYF. DNA for the CDR3: TGTGCCAGCAGCCTCCGAGGGGCGGGCGGCGGCACAGATACGCAGTATTTT.

The chain links TRBV5-4 to TRBJ2-7; D remains unclear. V lost 2 bases, J lost 0 bases, and 12 bases lay in between. Germline assignment: CDR1 SGHNT and CDR2 YYREEE (reference sequence). This CDR3 spans 15 amino acids. CDR3 in DNA: TGTGCCAGCAGCTTTAACACGCCATACTCCTACGAGCAGTACTTC. Its translation is CASSFNTPYSYEQYF.

The chain recombines TRBV7-2 with TRBJ2-5; the D gene is possibly TRBD1 (5 bases). Germline CDR1 SGHTA, CDR2 FQGNSA. V lost 2 bases, J lost 2 bases, and 18 bases lay in between. The CDR3 is 17 amino acids. The CDR3 region has the DNA TGTGCCAGCAGCTTAACTTGGGGCCGAGGCCCGCAAGAGACCCAGTACTTC. It translates to CASSLTWGRGPQETQYF.

The rearrangement joins TRBV5-1 to TRBJ1-5; 11 nucleotides match TRBD1. The germline gives CDR1 SGHRS, CDR2 YFSETQ. V was pared by 5 bases and J by 4 bases, with 5 bases of the junction left unmatched. The CDR3 loop spans 15 amino acids. The CDR3 is CASSRTGGENQPQHF. Here the CDR3 DNA reads TGCGCCAGCAGTCGGACAGGGGGCGAGAATCAGCCCCAGCATTTT.

This sequence joins TRBV7-2 and TRBJ2-3; no clear D. Germline V gene data show CDR1 as SGHTA and CDR2 as FQGNSA. This CDR3 spans 15 amino acids. V shed 3 bases and J shed 6 bases, with 16 bases lying between them. The CDR3 loop is CASSLIGASSDTQYF. For the CDR3, the DNA is TGTGCCAGCAGCTTGATAGGTGCGTCGTCGGATACGCAGTATTTT. Full variable domain (missing parts from reference TRBV7-2 and TRBJ2-3): GAGVSQSPSNKVTEKGKDVELRCDPISGHTALYWYRQSLGQGLEFLIYFQGNSAPDKSGLPSDRFSAERTGGSVSTLTIQRTQQEDSAVYLCASSLIGASSDTQYFGPGTRLTVL.

J is TRBJ1-1 and V is TRBV6-5; unclear D gene. The CDR3 contains 11 residues. The V and J ends lost 6 bases and 7 bases respectively, with 9 bases between them. The germline V gene has CDR1 MNHEY and CDR2 SVGAGI. The DNA of the CDR3 is TGTGCCAGCAGCCGTCTTTATGAAGCTTTCTTT. Its translation: CASSRLYEAFF.

This clonotype was detected a few times. The V call is TRBV9, the J call TRBJ2-3; a weak D match, TRBD2 (5 bases). Trimming removed 0 bases at V and 6 bases at J, with 11 bases between. From germline, CDR1 is SGDLS and CDR2 YYNGEE. There are 14 residues in the CDR3. The CDR3 protein is CASSVGSGFDTQYF. The CDR3 region has the DNA TGTGCCAGCAGCGTAGGTTCGGGATTTGATACGCAGTATTTT.

V usage is TRBV5-1 and J usage is TRBJ2-1; possible D gene TRBD2, 7 bases. This CDR3 is built from 15 residues. CDR1 and CDR2 (germline): SGHRS, YFSETQ. Trimming cost V 0 bases and J 8 bases, with 15 bases left between them. CDR3 DNA sequence: TGCGCCAGCAGCTTGGAGGGGGGGCCGTATTATGAGCAGTTCTTC. Its translation is CASSLEGGPYYEQFF.

The chain has TRBV20-1 and TRBJ2-3; D possibly corresponds to TRBD2 (6 bases). V lost 3 bases, J lost 5 bases, and 24 bases lay in between. The germline V gene has CDR1 DFQATT and CDR2 SNEGSKA (reference sequence). This CDR3 contains 17 residues. For the CDR3, the DNA is TGCAGTGCTAGTCCCTCACTTTGGGGAGGACTCGAAGATACGCAGTATTTT. Protein sequence: CSASPSLWGGLEDTQYF.

The J gene is TRBJ1-6, the V gene TRBV27; a weak D match, TRBD1 (6 bases). The CDR3 has 14 amino acids. In germline, CDR1 is MNHEY, CDR2 SMNVEV (reference sequence). CDR3 DNA: TGTGCATCGCAGGGGCAGTCTTGGAATTCACCCCTCCACTTT. Translation gives CASQGQSWNSPLHF.

CDR3 in DNA: TGCAGCGTGCAACAGGGGAGCATGAACACTGAAGCTTTCTTT. Its translation is CSVQQGSMNTEAFF. The chain combines TRBV29-1 with TRBJ1-1, with 7 bases aligning to TRBD1. The CDR3 is made up of 14 amino acids. CDR1 is SQVTM and CDR2 is ANQGSEA in the germline V gene. V lost 6 bases, J lost 0 bases, and 7 bases stayed unmatched.